These 20 T cell receptor beta chains originate from one sample sequenced in a study of identical twins. From the 5' RACE reads, TCRdb called clonotypes with MiXCR, one entry per CDR3 protein. The repertoire holds 430,000 or so distinct CDR3 sequences, 20% to 30% seen once, with over 2.5% in the top ten. The sample was also reused in another study, on T cells expressing NK-cell markers.

Sequenced material: CD4+ T cells sorted from blood. These receptors originate from a woman aged 18-35 years in good health.

The genes are TRBV6-2 or TRBV6-3 and TRBJ1-1; maybe TRBD1 (5 bases). CDR1 and CDR2 from the germline V gene are MNHEY and SVGEGT. The CDR3 has 14 amino acids. The V end was cut by 7 bases, the J end by 3 bases, with 15 bases between. This CDR3 reads CASTYWGSYTEAFF. Written as DNA, the CDR3 is TGTGCCAGCACCTACTGGGGGTCGTACACTGAAGCTTTCTTT.

This clonotype was detected a few times. The J gene is TRBJ2-5, the V gene TRBV20-1; D not certain. The CDR3 covers 11 residues. Germline assignment: CDR1 DFQATT and CDR2 SNEGSKA (reference sequence). V dropped 3 bases and J dropped 3 bases, with 5 bases sitting between them. The DNA of the CDR3 is TGCAGTGCTAGGGGCAAAGAGACCCAGTACTTC. Its protein is CSARGKETQYF.

This clonotype was seen a few times. The chain combines TRBV20-1 with TRBJ2-1; 14 nucleotides line up with TRBD2. This CDR3 is 15 amino acids long. Germline loops: CDR1 DFQATT, CDR2 SNEGSKA (reference sequence). Trimming at V came to 4 bases and at J to 6 bases, leaving 5 bases not matched to a gene. The CDR3 spells CSATSTSGGANEQFF. The CDR3 nucleotides read TGCAGTGCTACCTCGACTAGCGGGGGGGCCAATGAGCAGTTCTTC.

The V call is TRBV18, the J call TRBJ2-7; unclear D gene. CDR3 size: 12 residues. The V end was cut by 3 bases, the J end by 2 bases, with 5 bases between. Looked up from germline, CDR1 is KGHSH and CDR2 is LQKENI. The chain's CDR3 is CASSPTPYEQYF. CDR3 coding DNA: TGTGCCAGCTCACCTACCCCCTACGAGCAGTACTTC.

In its sample, this clonotype was seen a few times. CDR3 bases: TGTGCCAGCAGCTTGGTAGGCAGGGGGTACAATAATTCACCCCTCCACTTT. Translated: CASSLVGRGYNNSPLHF. The genes are TRBV5-4 and TRBJ1-6; 7 bases agree with TRBD1. There are 17 residues in the CDR3. Germline V gives CDR1 SGHNT, CDR2 YYREEE (reference sequence). V lost 0 bases, J lost 5 bases, and 8 bases stayed unmatched.

This rearrangement joins TRBV7-9 to TRBJ2-1; TRBD2 matches 7 bases. CDR1 and CDR2 (germline): SEHNR, FQNEAQ (reference sequence). This CDR3 region has 14 residues. V gave up 5 bases and J gave up 10 bases; unmatched junction bases: 11. CDR3 sequence: CASSARGGVAEQFF. The CDR3 DNA is TGTGCCAGCAGCGCCCGCGGGGGAGTAGCGGAGCAGTTCTTC. Together with reference TRBV7-9 and TRBJ2-1, the CDR3 gives the full variable domain: DTGVSQNPRHKITKRGQNVTFRCDPISEHNRLYWYRQTLGQGPEFLTYFQNEAQLEKSRLLSDRFSAERPKGSFSTLEIQRTEQGDSAMYLCASSARGGVAEQFFGPGTRLTVL.

In DNA form, the CDR3 reads TGTGCCAGCAGTCTCATAACAGGGGCCAACACCGGGGAGCTGTTTTTT. This codes for CASSLITGANTGELFF. The J gene is TRBJ2-2, the V gene TRBV12-3 or TRBV12-4, with TRBD1 identical over 7 bases. Germline trimming cut 5 bases from V and 2 bases from J; bases unmatched to any gene: 8. The CDR3 runs to 16 residues.

V is TRBV5-5 and J is TRBJ2-7, with 9 positions matching TRBD1. The junction had 2 bases not matched to a gene; V was cut back by 2 bases and J by 2 bases. Germline V gene sequence: CDR1 SGHKS, CDR2 YYEKEE (reference sequence). CDR3 size: 14 residues. The DNA of the CDR3 is TGTGCCAGCAGCTTAAGACAGGGGGCCTACGAGCAGTACTTC. Protein product: CASSLRQGAYEQYF. Complete variable domain (other parts from reference TRBV5-5 and TRBJ2-7): DAGVTQSPTHLIKTRGQQVTLRCSPISGHKSVSWYQQVLGQGPQFIFQYYEKEERGRGNFPDRFSARQFPNYSSELNVNALLLGDSALYLCASSLRQGAYEQYFGPGTRLTVT.

The CDR3 nucleotides read TGTGCCAGCAGGCCCAGGGGTACCAGCTCCTACAATGAGCAGTTCTTC. Encoded protein: CASRPRGTSSYNEQFF. The chain employs TRBV27 and TRBJ2-1; a weak D match, TRBD1 (6 bases). This CDR3 region has 16 residues. Germline assignment: CDR1 MNHEY and CDR2 SMNVEV (reference sequence). The V gene lost 6 bases and the J gene lost 0 bases, with 15 bases spanning the gap.

The rearrangement joins TRBV29-1 to TRBJ2-7; D is possibly TRBD1 (5 bases). Germline CDR1 SQVTM, CDR2 ANQGSEA. The CDR3 is 14 residues long. Trimming cost V 0 bases and J 8 bases, with 17 bases left between them. The CDR3 DNA reads as TGCAGCGTTGAAGATCGTGACAGCCGGCCCCAGCAGTACTTC. Its protein is CSVEDRDSRPQQYF.

This chain connects TRBV4-2 to TRBJ1-2; D call uncertain. The V gene's germline CDR1 is LGHNA and CDR2 YNFKEQ. The V and J ends lost 0 bases and 0 bases respectively, with 8 bases between them. This CDR3 is 15 amino acids long. CDR3 amino acids: CASSQERRANYGYTF. CDR3 in DNA: TGTGCCAGCAGCCAAGAACGGAGAGCTAACTATGGCTACACCTTC.

Regarding this clonotype: A junction boundary mismatches the germline segment, possibly from a read error. V gene TRBV24-1 combines with J gene TRBJ2-2; D might be TRBD2 (5 bases). The CDR3 extends over 15 amino acids. CDR1 and CDR2 from the germline V gene are KGHDR and SFDVKD. The CDR3: CATSDRFARTGKLFF. The CDR3 nucleotides read TGTGCCACCAGTGACCGGTTTGCTAGGACCGGGAAGCTGTTTTTT.

A few counts support this clonotype. The chain employs TRBV14 and TRBJ2-7; no definite D call. Germline V CDR1 and CDR2: SGHDN, FVKESK. The CDR3 totals 14 residues. V dropped 1 base and J dropped 3 bases, with 10 bases sitting between them. In nucleotides, the CDR3 is TGTGCCAGCAGCCAAGGGTTGGGCAGCTACGAGCAGTACTTC. As protein: CASSQGLGSYEQYF.

The sample holds a few counts of this clonotype. The CDR3, as DNA: TGCAGTGCTATAGAACGGGAGGGCATCGGAGATACGCAGTATTTT. It is translated as CSAIEREGIGDTQYF. This chain joins TRBV20-1 and TRBJ2-3, with 8 nucleotides matching TRBD2. The V gene end was trimmed by 4 bases and the J gene end by 5 bases; junction bases not matched to a gene: 11. Germline-derived CDR1 and CDR2 are DFQATT and SNEGSKA (reference sequence). This CDR3 is 15 amino acids long.

This clonotype has more than one count but fewer than ten. This rearrangement joins TRBV12-3 or TRBV12-4 to TRBJ2-2, with a weak D call TRBD1 (5 bases). There are 14 residues in the CDR3. The V end was cut by 10 bases, the J end by 1 base, with 13 bases between. The CDR3 loop reads CAIQKDKNTGELFF. The DNA of the CDR3 is TGTGCCATTCAGAAGGACAAGAACACCGGGGAGCTGTTTTTT.

CDR3 DNA sequence: TGTGCCAGCAGCTACCGGAAGGACAGGTCCTACGAGCAGTACTTC. Protein: CASSYRKDRSYEQYF. The chain links TRBV11-2 to TRBJ2-7, with TRBD1 matching 7 bases. Germline CDR1 reads SGHAT; CDR2 reads FQNNGV. With 4 bases clipped from V and 1 base from J, the junction kept 7 bases outside the gene matches. CDR3 length: 15 residues.

This clonotype appeared many times. V gene TRBV11-3 combines with J gene TRBJ2-1; unclear D gene. Germline CDR1 is SGHNT and CDR2 is YENEEA. The CDR3 extends over 16 amino acids. V was clipped by 0 bases and J by 2 bases, with 11 bases between them. The chain's CDR3 is CASSLDGAITYNEQFF. In DNA form, the CDR3 reads TGTGCCAGCAGCTTAGATGGAGCGATAACCTACAATGAGCAGTTCTTC.

The rearrangement joins TRBV6-1 to TRBJ2-3, with 12 bases matching TRBD2. There are 16 residues in the CDR3. The V and J ends lost 5 bases and 4 bases, in that order; junction bases with no gene match: 7. The germline V gene encodes CDR1 MNHNS and CDR2 SASEGT. The CDR3: CASSRPGLAGSDTQYF. CDR3 in DNA: TGTGCCAGCAGTCGACCGGGACTAGCGGGTTCAGATACGCAGTATTTT.

This clonotype was seen a few times. The chain links TRBV7-9 to TRBJ2-2; TRBD1 agrees at 12 bases. Germline CDR1 and CDR2: SEHNR and FQNEAQ (reference sequence). V was clipped by 3 bases and J by 6 bases; unmatched bases: 8. There are 17 residues in the CDR3. CDR3 sequence: CASSLRDRGPTPGELFF. The CDR3 DNA sequence: TGTGCCAGCAGCTTGAGGGACAGGGGGCCAACGCCCGGGGAGCTGTTTTTT.

V gene TRBV20-1 combines with J gene TRBJ2-2, with D uncertain. Between the trimmed V and J ends, which lost 0 bases and 10 bases, there was a span of 9 bases. Germline V lookup: CDR1 DFQATT, CDR2 SNEGSKA (reference sequence). The CDR3 has 12 amino acids. As DNA, the CDR3 is TGCAGTGCTAGAGATCGACGTGAGGAGCTGTTTTTT. It translates to CSARDRREELFF.